This T cell receptor beta chain was captured in a study of blood T cell repertoires in COVID-19. Study-level background: COVID-19 samples from acute and convalescent phases originated in the United States, Italy and Spain.

During active infection, Seattle patients enrolled and were then monitored through disease. With V trimmed by 8 bases and J by 2 bases, 11 bases remained unmatched. Germline CDR1 LNHNV, CDR2 YYDKDF (reference sequence). CDR3 size: 16 residues. Profiling relied on immunoSEQ multiplex PCR, and the TCRdb table lists in-frame clones only, not all of them. Here the sample spans about 310,000 clones, about 90% being singletons. The source material was peripheral blood. The chain combines TRBV15 with TRBJ1-1; 10 bases align to TRBD1. The clonotype was recovered from a woman between 35 and 50 years old with COVID-19, enrolled during active disease. The CDR3 DNA reads TGTGCCACCCAACGGGACAGGGGAAGTTTTAACACTGAAGCTTTCTTT. Its protein is CATQRDRGSFNTEAFF.